What follows are 2 T cell receptor beta chains derived from one specimen sequenced in a study of blood T cells in healthy people across ages (dated by TCRdb to between 2015 and 2016). The library came from 5' RACE. These reads were obtained on an Illumina HiSeq 2500. A second PCR of roughly 7 to 12 cycles was performed with a sample-barcoded 5' primer and a J-beta primer mix. TCRdb ran its own pipeline on the public reads, namely fastp trimming at Q25 and MiXCR clone calling, and kept in-frame beta chains. Each entry merges the rows of one CDR3 protein and shows their most common DNA and genes. The sample yields 1.5 million to 2 million distinct CDR3 sequences; roughly 32% were counted once. The top ten constitute approximately 10% of the sample. Sequencing was carried out using blood. All receptors come from a woman in her twenties or thirties in good health.

This clonotype was detected ten times or more. The chain couples TRBV29-1 to TRBJ2-7; TRBD1 agrees at 10 bases. The CDR3 covers 12 residues. With V trimmed by 7 bases and J by 3 bases, 3 bases remained unmatched. Germline V lookup: CDR1 SQVTM, CDR2 ANQGSEA. Here the CDR3 reads CSGGDRGYEQYF. DNA for the CDR3: TGCAGCGGGGGGGACAGGGGCTACGAGCAGTACTTC.

The chain recombines TRBV15 with TRBJ2-7; TRBD2 might be the D (5 bases). Germline V lookup: CDR1 LNHNV, CDR2 YYDKDF (reference sequence). Deletions cut 3 bases from V and 4 bases from J, with 10 bases between. This CDR3 contains 13 residues. The CDR3 bases are TGTGCCACCAGCAGGGACTTTTTGTACGAGCAGTACTTC. This gives the protein CATSRDFLYEQYF.